This TCR beta chain originates from a study of graft-versus-host responses after intestinal transplantation. CDR1 is SGHRS and CDR2 is YFSETQ in the germline V gene. With 0 bases removed from V and 7 bases from J, the gap between germline ends came to 8 bases. The CDR3 contains 12 residues. Repertoires were generated with immunoSEQ multiplex PCR, while TCRdb's copy carries only in-frame clones and drops some. Of tens of thousands of clones detected, around nine tenths appear once; the ten largest clones hold approximately 6.3%. The source is a human patient who received an intestinal transplant, so some T cells may come from the graft donor. The material was bone marrow, obtained approximately 100 weeks after intestinal transplantation. The genes are TRBV5-1 and TRBJ2-7, with a weak D call TRBD2 (5 bases). This CDR3 is CASSLVRGEQYF. CDR3 DNA sequence: TGCGCCAGCAGCTTGGTACGGGGAGAGCAGTACTTC.